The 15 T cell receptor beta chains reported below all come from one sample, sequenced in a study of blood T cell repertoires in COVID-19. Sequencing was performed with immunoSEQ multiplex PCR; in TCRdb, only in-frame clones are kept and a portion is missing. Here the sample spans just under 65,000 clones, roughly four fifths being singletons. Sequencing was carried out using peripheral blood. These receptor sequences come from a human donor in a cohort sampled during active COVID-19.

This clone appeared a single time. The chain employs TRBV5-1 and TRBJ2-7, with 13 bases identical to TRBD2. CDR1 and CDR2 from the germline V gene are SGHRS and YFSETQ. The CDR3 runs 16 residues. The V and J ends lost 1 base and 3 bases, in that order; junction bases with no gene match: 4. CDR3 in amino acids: CASSLTSGGAFYEQYF. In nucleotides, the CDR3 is TGCGCCAGCAGCTTGACTAGCGGGGGGGCCTTCTACGAGCAGTACTTC.

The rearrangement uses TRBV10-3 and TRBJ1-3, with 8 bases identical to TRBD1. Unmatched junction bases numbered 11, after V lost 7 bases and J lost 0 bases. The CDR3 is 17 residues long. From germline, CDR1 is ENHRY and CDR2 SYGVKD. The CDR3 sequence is CAITGQALGYSGNTIYF. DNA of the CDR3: TGTGCCATCACGGGACAGGCCCTGGGATACTCTGGAAACACCATATATTTT.

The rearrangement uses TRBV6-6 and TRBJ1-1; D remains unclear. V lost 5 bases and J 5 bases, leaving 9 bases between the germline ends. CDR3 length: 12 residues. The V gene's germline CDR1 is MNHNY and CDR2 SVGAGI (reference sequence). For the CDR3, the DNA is TGTGCCAGCAGTCCCACTCGGACTGAAGCTTTCTTT. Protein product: CASSPTRTEAFF.

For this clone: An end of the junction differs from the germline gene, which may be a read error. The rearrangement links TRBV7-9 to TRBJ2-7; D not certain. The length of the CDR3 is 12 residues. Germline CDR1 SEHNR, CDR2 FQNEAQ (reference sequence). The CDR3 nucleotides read TGTGCCAGCAGCCAAGAGGCCCACGAGCAGTGCTTC. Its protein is CASSQEAHEQCF.

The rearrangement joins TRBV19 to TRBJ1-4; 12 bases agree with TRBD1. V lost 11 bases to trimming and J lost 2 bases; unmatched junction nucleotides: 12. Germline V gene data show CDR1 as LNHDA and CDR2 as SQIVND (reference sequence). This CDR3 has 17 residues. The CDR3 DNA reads TGTGCCTCAGGGACAGGGGGCCACCTCACCACTAATGAAAAACTGTTTTTT. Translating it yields CASGTGGHLTTNEKLFF.

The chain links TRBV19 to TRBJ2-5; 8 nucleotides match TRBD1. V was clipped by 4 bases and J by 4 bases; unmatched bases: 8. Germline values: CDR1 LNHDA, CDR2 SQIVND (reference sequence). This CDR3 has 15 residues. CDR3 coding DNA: TGTGCCAGTAGTAATACAGGGGGGCGCTTAGAGACCCAGTACTTC. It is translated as CASSNTGGRLETQYF.

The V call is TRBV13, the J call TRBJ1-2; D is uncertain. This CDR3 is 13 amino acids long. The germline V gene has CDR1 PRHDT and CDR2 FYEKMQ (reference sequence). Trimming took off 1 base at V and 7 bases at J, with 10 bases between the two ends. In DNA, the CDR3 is TGTGCCAGCAGCTTAGCCAGGTTGGGTGGCTACACCTTC. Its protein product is CASSLARLGGYTF.

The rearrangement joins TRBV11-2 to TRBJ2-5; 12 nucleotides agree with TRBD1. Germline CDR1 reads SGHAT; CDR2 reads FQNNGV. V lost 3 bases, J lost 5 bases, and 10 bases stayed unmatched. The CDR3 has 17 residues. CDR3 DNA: TGTGCCAGCAGCTTGAGGGGGGACAGGGGGCTGTTGGAGACCCAGTACTTC. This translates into CASSLRGDRGLLETQYF.

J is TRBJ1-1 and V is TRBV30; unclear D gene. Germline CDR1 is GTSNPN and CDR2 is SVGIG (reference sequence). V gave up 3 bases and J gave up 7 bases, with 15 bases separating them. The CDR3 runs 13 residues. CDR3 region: CAWRKRDFGEAFF. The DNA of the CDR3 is TGTGCCTGGAGGAAGAGGGATTTCGGTGAAGCTTTCTTT.

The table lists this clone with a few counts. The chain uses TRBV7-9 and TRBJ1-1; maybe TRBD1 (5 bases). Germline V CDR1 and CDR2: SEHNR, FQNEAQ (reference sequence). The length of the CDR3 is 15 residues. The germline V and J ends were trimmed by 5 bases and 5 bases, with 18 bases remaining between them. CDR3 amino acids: CASSGGTGKTTEAFF. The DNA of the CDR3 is TGTGCCAGCAGCGGCGGGACGGGAAAGACGACTGAAGCTTTCTTT.

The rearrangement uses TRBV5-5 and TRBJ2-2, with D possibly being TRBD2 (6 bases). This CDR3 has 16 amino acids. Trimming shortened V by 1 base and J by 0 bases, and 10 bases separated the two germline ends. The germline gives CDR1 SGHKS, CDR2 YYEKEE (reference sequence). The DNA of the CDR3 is TGTGCCAGCAGCTTGTTCGGGGGACCGAACACCGGGGAGCTGTTTTTT. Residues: CASSLFGGPNTGELFF.

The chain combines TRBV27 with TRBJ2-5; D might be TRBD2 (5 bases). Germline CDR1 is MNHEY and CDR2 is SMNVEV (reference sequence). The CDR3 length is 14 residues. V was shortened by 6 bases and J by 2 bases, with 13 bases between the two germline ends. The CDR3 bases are TGTGCCAGCAGCTCTCGGGGAGCACAAGAGACCCAGTACTTC. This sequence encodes CASSSRGAQETQYF.

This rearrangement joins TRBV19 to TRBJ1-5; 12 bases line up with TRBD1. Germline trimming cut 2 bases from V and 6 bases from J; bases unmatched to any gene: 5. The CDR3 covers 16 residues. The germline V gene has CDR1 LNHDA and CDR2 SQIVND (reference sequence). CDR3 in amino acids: CASSISGTGGPQPQHF. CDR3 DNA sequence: TGTGCCAGTAGTATATCCGGGACAGGGGGCCCTCAGCCCCAGCATTTT.

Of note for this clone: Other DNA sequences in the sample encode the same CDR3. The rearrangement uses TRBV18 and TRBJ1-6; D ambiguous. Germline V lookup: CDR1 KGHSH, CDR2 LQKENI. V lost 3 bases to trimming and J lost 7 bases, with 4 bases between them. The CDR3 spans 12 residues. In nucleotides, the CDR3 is TGTGCCAGCTCACCTCCGAATTCACCCCTCCACTTT. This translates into CASSPPNSPLHF.

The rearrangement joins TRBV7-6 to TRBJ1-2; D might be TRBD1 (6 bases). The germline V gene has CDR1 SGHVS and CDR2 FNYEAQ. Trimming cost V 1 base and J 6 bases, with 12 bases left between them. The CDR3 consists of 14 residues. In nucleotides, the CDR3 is TGTGCCAGCAGCTTAGGAACAGGGTCTCATGGCTACACCTTC. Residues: CASSLGTGSHGYTF.